What follows are 23 T cell receptor beta chains derived from one specimen sequenced in a study of breast tumors, draining lymph nodes, adjacent tissues. TCRdb itself ran the multiplex PCR reads through MiXCR, one entry per CDR3 protein. The sample consists of some 170,000 distinct CDR3 sequences, about 34% of them appearing once. The lymph nodes were axillary draining lymph nodes from breast cancer patients. Sequencing was performed on axillary lymph node tissue. The source is a female donor with breast cancer. Some clones in this sample may be carry-over from other donors' samples.

This clonotype was seen many times. The rearrangement links TRBV18 to TRBJ1-2; 10 bases align to TRBD1. J gave up 5 bases and V 3 bases, and 3 bases lay outside the gene matches. The germline V gene has CDR1 KGHSH and CDR2 LQKENI. CDR3 length: 14 amino acids. The CDR3 is CASSPPGQGYGYTF. The CDR3 DNA reads as TGTGCCAGCTCACCGCCGGGACAGGGGTATGGCTACACCTTC.

Many counts were recorded for this clonotype. V is TRBV20-1 and J is TRBJ2-3, with 9 bases identical to TRBD2. The CDR3 covers 16 residues. V lost 0 bases and J lost 7; bases outside the gene matches: 11. Germline loops: CDR1 DFQATT, CDR2 SNEGSKA (reference sequence). The CDR3: CSARDGASGTPHTQYF. For the CDR3, the DNA is TGCAGTGCTAGAGATGGGGCTAGCGGGACCCCGCATACGCAGTATTTT.

This clonotype was picked up a small number of times. It may be a read error: a sequence one base away is much more abundant. The chain joins TRBV12-3 or TRBV12-4 to TRBJ2-1; 12 bases fit TRBD2. This CDR3 has 15 residues. The J segment lost 4 bases and the V segment lost 3 bases, leaving 1 base of the junction unmatched. CDR3 protein: CASSFLAGGYNEQFF. For the CDR3, the DNA is TGTGCCAGCAGTTTCCTAGCGGGGGGGTACAATGAGCAGTTCTTC.

This clonotype showed up many times. V usage is TRBV11-2 and J usage is TRBJ2-1, with 10 nucleotides matching TRBD2. Germline CDR1 is SGHAT and CDR2 is FQNNGV. The CDR3 consists of 15 residues. The J segment lost 3 bases and the V segment lost 5 bases, leaving 4 bases of the junction unmatched. The CDR3 sequence: CASSLRLAGYNEQFF. The CDR3 DNA follows: TGTGCCAGCAGCCTCAGACTAGCGGGCTACAATGAGCAGTTCTTC.

Ten or more counts support this clonotype. This chain connects TRBV6-2 or TRBV6-3 to TRBJ2-1, with 10 bases that match TRBD2. The CDR3 loop spans 14 amino acids. Germline V lookup: CDR1 MNHEY, CDR2 SVGEGT. The trim removed 4 bases at V and 6 bases at J, leaving 3 bases unmatched. The CDR3 reads CASSLAGGTNEQFF. The CDR3 DNA follows: TGTGCCAGCAGTTTAGCGGGGGGAACCAATGAGCAGTTCTTC.

This clonotype was seen many times. The V and J genes are TRBV7-3 and TRBJ2-2; the D gene is possibly TRBD1 (6 bases). CDR1 and CDR2 from the germline V gene are SGHTA and FQGTGA. Between the trimmed V and J ends, which lost 5 bases and 4 bases, there was a span of 14 bases. This CDR3 comprises 15 residues. DNA for the CDR3: TGTGCCAGCAGCCTCCCAGGGACACCCACCGGGGAGCTGTTTTTT. This gives the protein CASSLPGTPTGELFF.

The V call is TRBV12-3 or TRBV12-4, the J call TRBJ1-1; 7 bases line up with TRBD1. Trimming cost V 6 bases and J 4 bases; bases outside gene matches: 5. The CDR3 length is 13 residues. Written as DNA, the CDR3 is TGTGCCAGCAGAAGACAGGGAGTCACTGAAGCTTTCTTT. Its translation: CASRRQGVTEAFF.

A single count supports this clonotype. A clone one base away is much larger, so this may be a read error. The V and J genes are TRBV6-1 and TRBJ2-1; TRBD2 matches at 15 bases. With 6 bases clipped from V and 8 bases from J, the junction kept 2 bases outside the gene matches. The CDR3 consists of 14 residues. Germline V lookup: CDR1 MNHNS, CDR2 SASEGT. CDR3 sequence (DNA): TGTGCCAGCAGGGGACTAGCGGGGGGTTATGAGCAGTTCTTC. This codes for CASRGLAGGYEQFF.

This clonotype showed up many times. This chain links TRBV7-9 with TRBJ2-1, with TRBD1 matching 8 bases. This CDR3 has 12 amino acids. V trimming: 4 bases; J trimming: 9 bases; junction bases outside the gene matches: 2. CDR1 is SEHNR, CDR2 FQNEAQ, per germline (reference sequence). The CDR3 bases are TGTGCCAGCAGCTCACAGGGGGGTGAGCAGTTCTTC. This encodes CASSSQGGEQFF.

In its sample, this clonotype was seen many times. The DNA of the CDR3 is TGTGCCAGCAGCTGGGGCGAAGGTGAGCAGTTCTTC. It specifies CASSWGEGEQFF. V and J are TRBV9 and TRBJ2-1; perhaps TRBD1 as D (5 bases). With 4 bases removed from V and 9 bases from J, the gap between germline ends came to 11 bases. The CDR3 consists of 12 residues. Germline V lookup: CDR1 SGDLS, CDR2 YYNGEE.

This clonotype was seen repeatedly, ten times or more. The chain uses TRBV11-2 and TRBJ2-5, with D hard to call. In germline, CDR1 is SGHAT, CDR2 FQNNGV. V was shortened by 1 base and J by 5 bases, with 5 bases between the two germline ends. The CDR3 has 12 amino acids. The CDR3 loop is CASSLVRETQYF. The CDR3 DNA is TGTGCCAGCAGCTTAGTACGGGAGACCCAGTACTTC.

This clonotype was observed at least ten times. The chain recombines TRBV18 with TRBJ2-7; weak D call: TRBD2 (6 bases). Germline lookup yields CDR1 KGHSH and CDR2 LQKENI. The germline V and J ends were trimmed by 5 bases and 0 bases, with 8 bases remaining between them. The CDR3 length is 13 residues. CDR3: CASSAGISYEQYF. The CDR3 DNA reads as TGTGCCAGCTCAGCGGGAATCTCCTACGAGCAGTACTTC.

This clonotype appeared many times. The gene calls are TRBV6-4 and TRBJ2-3; weak D call: TRBD1 (5 bases). The CDR3 covers 13 residues. In germline, CDR1 is MRHNA, CDR2 SNTAGT. The V gene lost 4 bases and the J gene lost 6 bases, with 11 bases spanning the gap. The CDR3: CASSVDWGDTQYF. CDR3 nucleotide sequence: TGTGCCAGCAGTGTCGACTGGGGCGATACGCAGTATTTT.

This clonotype was counted many times. The chain couples TRBV18 to TRBJ2-7; D remains unclear. V lost 2 bases, J lost 4 bases, and 6 bases lay in between. The CDR3 runs to 12 residues. CDR1 is KGHSH, CDR2 LQKENI, per germline. CDR3 nucleotides: TGTGCCAGCTCACCATTACAATACGAGCAGTACTTC. It yields the protein CASSPLQYEQYF.

The sample holds many counts of this clonotype. V is TRBV10-3 and J is TRBJ2-6; perhaps D is TRBD1 or TRBD2 (5 bases each). The CDR3 loop spans 15 amino acids. V was cut by 6 bases and J by 4 bases, with 13 bases left in between. Germline CDR1 ENHRY, CDR2 SYGVKD. The CDR3 is CAIRKYGTGANVLTF. The CDR3 nucleotides are TGTGCCATCAGGAAGTACGGGACGGGGGCCAACGTCCTGACTTTC.

About this clonotype: At one of its ends the junction is not consistent with the germline gene, which may arise from a read error. The chain joins TRBV6-2 or TRBV6-3 to TRBJ2-1; the D call may be TRBD1 or TRBD2 (5 bases each). Per germline, CDR1 MNHEY and CDR2 SVGEGT. This CDR3 contains 18 residues. CDR3 DNA sequence: TGTGCCAGCAGTCACTCCCTGATAGCCGGGGCTGGGGCCGATGAGCAGTTCTTC. Translation gives CASSHSLIAGAGADEQFF.

J is TRBJ2-2 and V is TRBV7-9, with D perhaps matching TRBD2 (7 bases). Per the germline V gene, CDR1 is SEHNR and CDR2 is FQNEAQ (reference sequence). CDR3 size: 15 residues. V was trimmed by 8 bases and J by 3 bases, leaving 16 bases between them. CDR3 region: CASAQGTMDTGELFF. The CDR3 DNA follows: TGTGCCAGCGCCCAGGGGACTATGGACACCGGGGAGCTGTTTTTT.

There are many counts of this clonotype. The rearrangement uses TRBV19 and TRBJ1-2; TRBD1 matches 7 bases. Germline lookup yields CDR1 LNHDA and CDR2 SQIVND (reference sequence). This CDR3 has 14 residues. V lost 4 bases and J lost 5; bases outside the gene matches: 7. DNA of the CDR3: TGTGCCAGTAGTAAGCCGGGACAGATATATGGCTACACCTTC. Translating it yields CASSKPGQIYGYTF.

This clonotype was detected ten times or more. The genes are TRBV9 and TRBJ1-5, with a tentative D call TRBD1 (6 bases). This CDR3 region has 14 residues. Germline CDR1 SGDLS, CDR2 YYNGEE. V gave up 4 bases and J gave up 5 bases, with 13 bases separating them. The CDR3 bases are TGTGCCAGCAGCCGGGGGGGGCTCTATCAGCCCCAGCATTTT. It encodes CASSRGGLYQPQHF.

The sample holds many counts of this clonotype. The chain combines TRBV5-6 with TRBJ1-2; unclear D gene. This CDR3 spans 13 amino acids. Germline V gene lookup returns CDR1 SGHDT and CDR2 YYEEEE. Between the trimmed V and J ends, which lost 2 bases and 4 bases, there was a span of 9 bases. CDR3 sequence: CASSFGRPYGYTF. Here the CDR3 DNA reads TGTGCCAGCAGCTTTGGCAGGCCCTATGGCTACACCTTC.

In its sample, this clonotype was seen many times. V is TRBV9 and J is TRBJ2-1, with TRBD2 identical over 10 bases. Unmatched junction bases numbered 2, after V lost 3 bases and J lost 5 bases. CDR1 and CDR2 from the germline V gene are SGDLS and YYNGEE. The CDR3 totals 14 residues. CDR3 in DNA: TGTGCCAGCAGCGCCACTAGCGGGGACAATGAGCAGTTCTTC. Its translation: CASSATSGDNEQFF.

The V call is TRBV29-1, the J call TRBJ1-2; 8 positions match TRBD1. The CDR3 length is 16 residues. J gave up 2 bases and V 8 bases, and 16 bases lay outside the gene matches. Germline V gene sequence: CDR1 SQVTM, CDR2 ANQGSEA. The CDR3 sequence: CSKTWRGQGWNYGYTF. In DNA, the CDR3 is TGCAGCAAAACCTGGAGAGGACAGGGATGGAACTATGGCTACACCTTC.

This clonotype was detected ten times or more. The chain uses TRBV24-1 and TRBJ2-1, with 13 bases aligning to TRBD2. The CDR3 covers 16 residues. In germline, CDR1 is KGHDR, CDR2 SFDVKD. The trim removed 3 bases at V and 4 bases at J, leaving 2 bases unmatched. The CDR3 reads CATSDALAGGYNEQFF. The DNA of the CDR3 is TGTGCCACCAGTGATGCACTAGCGGGGGGGTACAATGAGCAGTTCTTC.